These 5 T cell receptor beta chains share one sample of origin, sequenced in a study of shared T cell receptors in the human thymus. Profiling relied on immunoSEQ multiplex PCR, and the TCRdb table lists in-frame clones only, not all of them. The sample includes 550,000 to 800,000 clones, around 85% seen only once; the top ten take more than 0.008%. The same data also went into a second study, on human thymus T cells.

Sequencing input: thymocytes. These receptors all come from a girl under two years old with a congenital heart defect.

There are a few counts of this clone. CDR3 bases: TGTGCCTGGAGGAGAGGCTACTATGGCTACACCTTC. Its protein product is CAWRRGYYGYTF. The chain is built from TRBV30 and TRBJ1-2; D unclear. The CDR3 has 12 residues. Germline-derived CDR1 and CDR2 are GTSNPN and SVGIG (reference sequence). V lost 3 bases and J lost 3, with 8 bases in between.

The V gene is TRBV18, the J gene TRBJ2-7; 10 bases align to TRBD1. Germline trimming cut 6 bases from V and 3 bases from J; bases unmatched to any gene: 11. There are 16 residues in the CDR3. The germline gives CDR1 KGHSH, CDR2 LQKENI. Written as DNA, the CDR3 is TGTGCCAGCTCCCCAATCGGACAGGGGGGTATCTACGAGCAGTACTTC. It specifies CASSPIGQGGIYEQYF.

The chain employs TRBV10-3 and TRBJ2-5; D is possibly TRBD1 (6 bases). V was cut by 9 bases and J by 4 bases, with 12 bases left in between. The CDR3 has 12 residues. The germline V gene encodes CDR1 ENHRY and CDR2 SYGVKD. CDR3 loop: CAIGLGAETQYF. The CDR3 coding sequence is TGTGCCATAGGACTGGGGGCAGAGACCCAGTACTTC.

This clone came up once. The chain has TRBV18 and TRBJ1-6; 7 bases are a match to TRBD1. The CDR3 spans 15 residues. The trim removed 3 bases at V and 7 bases at J, leaving 6 bases unmatched. Looked up from germline, CDR1 is KGHSH and CDR2 is LQKENI. The chain's CDR3 is CASSPSLGGNSPLHF. Written as DNA, the CDR3 is TGTGCCAGCTCACCTTCATTAGGGGGCAATTCACCCCTCCACTTT. Looking up the rest from reference TRBV18 and TRBJ1-6 gives the full variable domain: NAGVMQNPRHLVRRRGQEARLRCSPMKGHSHVYWYRQLPEEGLKFMVYLQKENIIDESGMPKERFSAEFPKEGPSILRIQQVVRGDSAAYFCASSPSLGGNSPLHFGNGTRLTVT.

The genes are TRBV5-1 and TRBJ1-4; D is unclear. This CDR3 is 13 amino acids long. The V gene's germline CDR1 is SGHRS and CDR2 YFSETQ. Trimming took 1 base from V and 8 from J, leaving 9 bases between them. DNA of the CDR3: TGCGCCAGCAGCTTGCGGAGCGGAGAAAAACTGTTTTTT. This codes for CASSLRSGEKLFF.